Following are 11 T cell receptor beta chains from one sample sequenced in a study of shared clonotypes between healthy human individuals. Sequencing was performed with immunoSEQ multiplex PCR; in TCRdb, only in-frame clones are kept and a portion is missing. This table has some 2,000,000 clones, 95% appearing once. The sample consisted of naive CD4+ T cells sorted from blood. The subset is: CD45RA+ positively selected. All receptors derive from a young man in good health.

Here the CDR3 DNA reads TGTGCCAGCAGCTTAGATGGGACAGTTGGTCAGCCCCAGCATTTT. Amino acids: CASSLDGTVGQPQHF. This rearrangement joins TRBV7-2 to TRBJ1-5; TRBD1 matches at 7 bases. CDR1 SGHTA and CDR2 FQGNSA come from the germline V gene. The CDR3 runs 15 residues. The junction had 6 bases not matched to a gene; V was cut back by 1 base and J by 6 bases.

The chain is built from TRBV5-4 and TRBJ1-6; tentatively, D is TRBD1 (5 bases). CDR3 length: 15 residues. Looked up from germline, CDR1 is SGHNT and CDR2 is YYREEE (reference sequence). Trimming cost V 2 bases and J 13 bases, with 19 bases left between them. The DNA for the CDR3 is TGTGCCAGCAGCTTAAGGGACGGCCCCACATCGCCCCTCCACTTT. Translation gives CASSLRDGPTSPLHF.

The chain combines TRBV12-5 with TRBJ2-5; D possibly corresponds to TRBD2 (6 bases). This CDR3 comprises 16 residues. CDR1 and CDR2 from the germline V gene are LGHNT and FRNRAP. V lost 1 base and J lost 1, with 13 bases in between. DNA for the CDR3: TGTGCTAGTGGTTTGGGGAGGGGCAGCCGCCAAGAGACCCAGTACTTC. It translates to CASGLGRGSRQETQYF.

The rearrangement joins TRBV4-1 to TRBJ1-2, with D hard to call. The V gene's germline CDR1 is MGHRA and CDR2 YSYEKL. V was shortened by 4 bases and J by 0 bases, with 18 bases between the two germline ends. The CDR3 runs to 17 residues. CDR3 in amino acids: CASSPHLWFGSNYGYTF. DNA of the CDR3: TGCGCCAGCAGCCCCCATCTCTGGTTTGGATCTAACTATGGCTACACCTTC.

The J gene is TRBJ2-7, the V gene TRBV27; 7 nucleotides align to TRBD1. Trimming cost V 4 bases and J 5 bases; bases outside gene matches: 8. The CDR3 is made up of 14 amino acids. Germline-derived CDR1 and CDR2 are MNHEY and SMNVEV (reference sequence). The CDR3 DNA is TGTGCCAGCAGTTCCCGACAGGGTTGGAACGAGCAGTACTTC. It yields the protein CASSSRQGWNEQYF.

This clone was seen only once. The chain employs TRBV27 and TRBJ1-2, with D perhaps TRBD1 (5 bases). Looked up from germline, CDR1 is MNHEY and CDR2 is SMNVEV (reference sequence). This CDR3 spans 13 amino acids. Trimming took off 8 bases at V and 2 bases at J, with 12 bases between the two ends. In DNA, the CDR3 is TGTGCCAGCGCCTGGGGACCAAACTATGGCTACACCTTC. Amino acids: CASAWGPNYGYTF.

The gene calls are TRBV7-9 and TRBJ1-1; perhaps TRBD1 as D (5 bases). The V end lost 7 bases, the J end lost 1 base, and 16 bases lay between the germline ends. The CDR3 spans 15 residues. CDR1 and CDR2 (germline): SEHNR, FQNEAQ (reference sequence). The CDR3 region is CASTNTNTGNTEAFF. CDR3 nucleotide sequence: TGTGCCAGCACCAACACCAATACAGGGAACACTGAAGCTTTCTTT. Full variable domain (missing parts from reference TRBV7-9 and TRBJ1-1): DTGVSQNPRHKITKRGQNVTFRCDPISEHNRLYWYRQTLGQGPEFLTYFQNEAQLEKSRLLSDRFSAERPKGSFSTLEIQRTEQGDSAMYLCASTNTNTGNTEAFFGQGTRLTVV.

The J gene is TRBJ1-2, the V gene TRBV7-9, with D maybe TRBD1 (5 bases). The germline gives CDR1 SEHNR, CDR2 FQNEAQ (reference sequence). The CDR3 runs 13 residues. Trimming took off 5 bases at V and 8 bases at J, with 15 bases between the two ends. The CDR3 reads CASSPQGDGGYTF. DNA for the CDR3: TGTGCCAGCAGCCCCCAGGGTGACGGAGGCTACACCTTC.

With regard to this clone: This CDR3 is also generated by other DNA sequences in the sample. The rearrangement links TRBV30 to TRBJ1-1; perhaps TRBD1 as D (5 bases). The CDR3 loop spans 13 amino acids. From germline, CDR1 is GTSNPN and CDR2 SVGIG (reference sequence). V was clipped by 2 bases and J by 0 bases, with 7 bases between them. The CDR3 spells CAWSRGLNTEAFF. CDR3 nucleotides: TGTGCCTGGAGTAGGGGTCTGAACACTGAAGCTTTCTTT.

The CDR3 region is CASTPRCRCQPQHF. The CDR3 coding sequence is TGTGCCAGCACCCCCCGGTGTCGGTGTCAGCCCCAGCATTTT. J is TRBJ1-5 and V is TRBV9; D call uncertain. Between the trimmed V and J ends, which lost 6 bases and 6 bases, there was a span of 16 bases. Germline V gene data show CDR1 as SGDLS and CDR2 as YYNGEE. The CDR3 is 14 amino acids.

The chain is built from TRBV28 and TRBJ1-2; TRBD1 might be the D (6 bases). CDR1 and CDR2 (germline): MDHEN, SYDVKM. The CDR3 loop spans 15 amino acids. V lost 3 bases and J 4 bases, leaving 15 bases between the germline ends. The CDR3, as DNA: TGTGCCAGCAGTTTCCCCCAGGGGATTGGCTATGGCTACACCTTC. It yields the protein CASSFPQGIGYGYTF.